Listed here are 5 T cell receptor beta chains from one sample, sequenced in a study of blood T cell repertoires in COVID-19. Assay used: immunoSEQ multiplex PCR; TCRdb lists only in-frame clones, some missing. The sample holds some 150,000 clones, around 86% seen once. Sequencing used peripheral blood. The receptors were sampled from a human donor in a cohort sampled during active COVID-19.

The chain carries TRBV10-3 and TRBJ1-5, with TRBD1 matching 9 bases. Germline trimming cut 5 bases from V and 4 bases from J; bases unmatched to any gene: 3. Germline CDR1 is ENHRY and CDR2 is SYGVKD. This CDR3 spans 14 amino acids. CDR3 sequence: CAISPDRGNQPQHF. CDR3 bases: TGTGCCATCAGTCCCGACAGGGGGAATCAGCCCCAGCATTTT.

CDR3 sequence: CASGLRQNTEAFF. DNA of the CDR3: TGTGCTAGTGGTCTCAGACAGAACACTGAAGCTTTCTTT. The gene calls are TRBV12-5 and TRBJ1-1, with D unclear. Trimming took 5 bases from V and 1 from J, leaving 8 bases between them. The CDR3 runs 13 residues. Germline V gene sequence: CDR1 LGHNT, CDR2 FRNRAP.

This rearrangement joins TRBV9 to TRBJ2-3, with 11 positions matching TRBD2. Germline CDR1 SGDLS, CDR2 YYNGEE. The CDR3 is 16 residues long. J was trimmed by 5 bases and V by 2 bases; bases with no gene match: 7. This chain's CDR3 is CASSVNPGTSGDTQYF. CDR3 nucleotides: TGTGCCAGCAGCGTCAATCCCGGGACTAGCGGAGATACGCAGTATTTT.

This chain uses TRBV28 with TRBJ2-1; TRBD2 is a possible D gene (6 bases). CDR3 length: 13 amino acids. V was cut by 7 bases and J by 6 bases, with 13 bases left in between. Germline lookup yields CDR1 MDHEN and CDR2 SYDVKM. The CDR3 DNA sequence: TGTGCCAGCACGGGAGCGGCCACCAATGAGCAGTTCTTC. This sequence encodes CASTGAATNEQFF. Full variable domain (rest looked up from reference TRBV28 and TRBJ2-1): DVKVTQSSRYLVKRTGEKVFLECVQDMDHENMFWYRQDPGLGLRLIYFSYDVKMKEKGDIPEGYSVSREKKERFSLILESASTNQTSMYLCASTGAATNEQFFGPGTRLTVL.

The rearrangement links TRBV7-8 to TRBJ2-3; 9 positions match TRBD2. V dropped 1 base and J dropped 0; count of bases not matched to a gene: 8. The germline CDR1 and CDR2 sequences are SGHVS and FQNEAQ. The CDR3 is 18 residues long. CDR3 sequence: CASSLGDGLAWSTDTQYF. CDR3 in DNA: TGTGCCAGCAGCTTAGGGGATGGACTAGCGTGGAGCACAGATACGCAGTATTTT.